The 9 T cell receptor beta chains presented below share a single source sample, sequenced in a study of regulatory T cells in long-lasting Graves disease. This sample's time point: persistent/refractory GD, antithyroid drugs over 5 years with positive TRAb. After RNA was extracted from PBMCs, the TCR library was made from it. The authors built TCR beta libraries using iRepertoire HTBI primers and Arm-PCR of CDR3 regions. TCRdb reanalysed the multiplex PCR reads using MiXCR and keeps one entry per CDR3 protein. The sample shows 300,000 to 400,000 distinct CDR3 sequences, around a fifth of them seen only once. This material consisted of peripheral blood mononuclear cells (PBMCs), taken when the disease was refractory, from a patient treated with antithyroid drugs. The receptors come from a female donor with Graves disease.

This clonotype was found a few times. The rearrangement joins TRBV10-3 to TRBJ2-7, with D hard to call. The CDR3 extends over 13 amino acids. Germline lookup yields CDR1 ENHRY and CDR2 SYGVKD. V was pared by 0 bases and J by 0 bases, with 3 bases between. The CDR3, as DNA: TGTGCCATCAGTGAGTCAATCTCCTACGAGCAGTACTTC. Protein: CAISESISYEQYF.

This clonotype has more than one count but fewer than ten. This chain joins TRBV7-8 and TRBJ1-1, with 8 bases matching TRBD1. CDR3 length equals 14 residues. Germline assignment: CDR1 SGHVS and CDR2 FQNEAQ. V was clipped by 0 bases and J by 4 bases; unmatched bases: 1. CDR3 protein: CASSLAGTGTEAFF. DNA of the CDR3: TGTGCCAGCAGCTTAGCGGGGACAGGCACTGAAGCTTTCTTT. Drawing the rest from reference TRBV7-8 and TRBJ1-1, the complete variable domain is GAGVSQSPRYKVAKRGQDVALRCDPISGHVSLFWYQQALGQGPEFLTYFQNEAQLDKSGLPSDRFFAERPEGSVSTLKIQRTQQEDSAVYLCASSLAGTGTEAFFGQGTRLTVV.

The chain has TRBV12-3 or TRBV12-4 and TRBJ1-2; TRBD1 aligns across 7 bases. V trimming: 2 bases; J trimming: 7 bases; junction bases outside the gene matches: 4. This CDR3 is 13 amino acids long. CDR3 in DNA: TGTGCCAGCAGTTTATGGGACAGAGGTGGCTACACCTTC. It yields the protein CASSLWDRGGYTF.

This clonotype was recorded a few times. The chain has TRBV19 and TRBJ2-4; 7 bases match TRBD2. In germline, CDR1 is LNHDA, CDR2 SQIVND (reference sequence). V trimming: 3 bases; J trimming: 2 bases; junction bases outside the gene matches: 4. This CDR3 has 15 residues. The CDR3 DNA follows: TGTGCCAGTAGTATTACGCGGGAGACCAAAAACATTCAGTACTTC. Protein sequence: CASSITRETKNIQYF.

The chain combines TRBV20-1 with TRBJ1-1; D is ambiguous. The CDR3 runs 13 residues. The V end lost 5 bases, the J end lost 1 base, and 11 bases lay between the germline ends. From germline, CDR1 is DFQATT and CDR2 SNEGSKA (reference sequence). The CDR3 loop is CSASNPQNTEAFF. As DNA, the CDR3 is TGCAGTGCTTCCAACCCCCAGAACACTGAAGCTTTCTTT.

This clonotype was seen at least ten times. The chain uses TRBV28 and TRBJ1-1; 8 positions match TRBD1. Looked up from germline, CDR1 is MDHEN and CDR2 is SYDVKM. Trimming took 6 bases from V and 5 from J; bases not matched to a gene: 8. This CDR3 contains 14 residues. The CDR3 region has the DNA TGTGCCAGCAGCCGGACAGGGACTCTGACTGAAGCTTTCTTT. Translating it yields CASSRTGTLTEAFF.

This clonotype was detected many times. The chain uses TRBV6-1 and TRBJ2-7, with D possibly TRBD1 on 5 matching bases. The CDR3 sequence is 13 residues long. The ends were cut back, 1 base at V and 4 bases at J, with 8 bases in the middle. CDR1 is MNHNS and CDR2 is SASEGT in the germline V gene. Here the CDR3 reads CASSEGGRYEQYF. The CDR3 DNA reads TGTGCCAGCAGTGAAGGGGGCAGATACGAGCAGTACTTC.

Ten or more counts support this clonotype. CDR3 sequence reads: CSARKRGRQDTEAFF. Here the CDR3 DNA reads TGCAGTGCTAGAAAAAGGGGGCGGCAGGACACTGAAGCTTTCTTT. The rearrangement uses TRBV20-1 and TRBJ1-1; TRBD1 aligns across 7 bases. Germline CDR1 reads DFQATT; CDR2 reads SNEGSKA (reference sequence). CDR3 length: 15 residues. V was pared by 2 bases and J by 3 bases, with 9 bases of the junction left unmatched.

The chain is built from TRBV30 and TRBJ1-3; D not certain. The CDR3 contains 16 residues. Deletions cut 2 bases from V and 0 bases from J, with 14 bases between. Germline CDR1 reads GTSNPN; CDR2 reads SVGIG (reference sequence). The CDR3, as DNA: TGTGCCTGGAGTTCAGAGAGAGTACGCTCTGGAAACACCATATATTTT. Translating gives CAWSSERVRSGNTIYF.